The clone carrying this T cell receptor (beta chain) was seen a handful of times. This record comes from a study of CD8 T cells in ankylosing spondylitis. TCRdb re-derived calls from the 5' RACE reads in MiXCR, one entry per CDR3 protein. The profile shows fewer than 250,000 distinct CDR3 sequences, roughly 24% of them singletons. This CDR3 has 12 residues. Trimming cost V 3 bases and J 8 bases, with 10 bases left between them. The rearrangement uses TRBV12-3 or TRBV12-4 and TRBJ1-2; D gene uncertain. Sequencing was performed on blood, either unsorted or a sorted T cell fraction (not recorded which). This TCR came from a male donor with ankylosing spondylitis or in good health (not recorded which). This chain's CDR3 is CASSFYGSGYTF. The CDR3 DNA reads TGTGCCAGCAGTTTTTATGGGTCAGGCTACACCTTC.